The 8 T cell receptor beta chains reported below all come from one sample, sequenced in a study of blood T cell repertoires in COVID-19 (dated by TCRdb to the early 2020s). The method behind the library was the immunoSEQ multiplex PCR assay. Held by TCRdb, this immuneACCESS table contains in-frame sequences only and omits some clones. Under half of the omission traces to an unresolved V gene where checked; the cause of the rest is unknown. The sample table records roughly 190,000 clones; around 82% of these occur just once. The ten biggest clones cover 4.5% to 6.5% of the sample. The sequenced sample consisted of PBMCs or T cells enriched from blood (not recorded which). Receptors were obtained from a woman in her sixties or seventies with acute COVID-19.

The table lists this clone with a count of one. This chain uses TRBV19 with TRBJ1-2, with 8 bases that match TRBD1. The V segment lost 6 bases and the J segment 6 bases; nucleotides outside the gene matches: 9. There are 14 residues in the CDR3. Germline-derived CDR1 and CDR2 are LNHDA and SQIVND (reference sequence). CDR3 DNA sequence: TGTGCCAGTAGGGGAAACTCGGGACAGGATGGCTACACCTTC. Its protein product is CASRGNSGQDGYTF.

V usage is TRBV6-2 or TRBV6-3 and J usage is TRBJ1-1; D may be TRBD1 (5 bases). The CDR3 covers 13 residues. The germline V gene has CDR1 MNHEY and CDR2 SVGEGT. V dropped 2 bases and J dropped 12 bases, with 16 bases sitting between them. The CDR3, as DNA: TGTGCCAGCAGTTACCCACTGGAAGGGGCACCTTTCTTT. Amino acid sequence: CASSYPLEGAPFF.

This clone was recorded a few times. V and J are TRBV7-9 and TRBJ1-6; possibly TRBD1 for D (6 bases). The germline CDR1 and CDR2 sequences are SEHNR and FQNEAQ (reference sequence). The V end was cut by 8 bases, the J end by 7 bases, with 18 bases between. This CDR3 spans 15 amino acids. CDR3 coding DNA: TGTGCCAGCGGGAAGAACGGGACACCGAATTCACCCCTCCACTTT. This gives the protein CASGKNGTPNSPLHF.

A remark on this clone: This sample includes further DNA sequences coding for the same CDR3. The chain carries TRBV7-9 and TRBJ1-2; D not certain. The CDR3 contains 13 residues. Germline CDR1 SEHNR, CDR2 FQNEAQ (reference sequence). Trimming pared 2 bases from V and 1 base from J, leaving 5 bases between. The CDR3 nucleotides are TGTGCCAGCAGCTTACCGGGTAACTATGGCTACACCTTC. This translates into CASSLPGNYGYTF.

The chain joins TRBV3-1 (or the pseudogene TRBV3-2) to TRBJ2-5; 7 bases align to TRBD2. The ends lost 5 bases at V and 1 base at J; junction bases unmatched: 7. The germline gives CDR1 LGHDT, CDR2 YNNKEL (reference sequence). The CDR3 is 15 residues long. CDR3 DNA: TGTGCCAGCAGCTCCCCGGGAGGCGGCCAAGAGACCCAGTACTTC. Translation gives CASSSPGGGQETQYF.

The chain employs TRBV14 and TRBJ2-6; weak D call: TRBD2 (7 bases). Trimming took off 5 bases at V and 2 bases at J, with 13 bases between the two ends. CDR1 is SGHDN, CDR2 FVKESK, per germline. This CDR3 region has 16 residues. For the CDR3, the DNA is TGTGCCAGCAGCGTATGGGGGGGCACTGGGGCCAACGTCCTGACTTTC. Translation: CASSVWGGTGANVLTF.

The V call is TRBV18, the J call TRBJ1-1; 7 bases are a match to TRBD1. The CDR3 runs to 14 residues. The trim removed 5 bases at V and 8 bases at J, leaving 11 bases unmatched. CDR1 and CDR2 from the germline V gene are KGHSH and LQKENI. The CDR3, as DNA: TGTGCCAGCTCAAGAAATGACAGGGATGCCGAAGCTTTCTTT. Its protein is CASSRNDRDAEAFF.

The chain joins TRBV7-2 to TRBJ2-6; no definite D call. The CDR3 spans 16 residues. V was trimmed by 2 bases and J by 0 bases, leaving 8 bases between them. Germline V gene data show CDR1 as SGHTA and CDR2 as FQGNSA. The CDR3, as DNA: TGTGCCAGCAGCTTATCTTGGAGCTCTGGGGCCAACGTCCTGACTTTC. Translation: CASSLSWSSGANVLTF.